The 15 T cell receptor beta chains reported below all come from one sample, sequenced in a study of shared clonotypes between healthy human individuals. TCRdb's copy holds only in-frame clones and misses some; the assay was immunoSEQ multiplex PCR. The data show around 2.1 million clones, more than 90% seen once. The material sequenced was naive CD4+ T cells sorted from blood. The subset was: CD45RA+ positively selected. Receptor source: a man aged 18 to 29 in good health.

The CDR3 is CASATVRVQPQHF. CDR3 sequence (DNA): TGTGCCAGCGCCACCGTCAGGGTTCAGCCCCAGCATTTT. The V call is TRBV6-1, the J call TRBJ1-5, with a tentative D call TRBD1 (5 bases). CDR3 length: 13 amino acids. Germline V gives CDR1 MNHNS, CDR2 SASEGT. Trimming pared 8 bases from V and 6 bases from J, leaving 14 bases between.

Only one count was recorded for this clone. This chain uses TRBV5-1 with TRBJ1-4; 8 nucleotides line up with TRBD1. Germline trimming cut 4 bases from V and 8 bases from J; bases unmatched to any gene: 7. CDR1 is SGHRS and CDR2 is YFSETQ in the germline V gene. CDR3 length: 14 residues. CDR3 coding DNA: TGCGCCAGCAGCACGGACAGGGCAGGCGAAAAACTGTTTTTT. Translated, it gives CASSTDRAGEKLFF.

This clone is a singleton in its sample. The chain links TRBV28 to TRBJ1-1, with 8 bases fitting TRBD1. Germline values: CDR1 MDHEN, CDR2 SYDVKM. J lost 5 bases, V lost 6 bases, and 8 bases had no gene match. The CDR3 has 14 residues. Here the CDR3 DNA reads TGTGCCAGCAGCAACCAAGGACAGGGTACTGAAGCTTTCTTT. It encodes CASSNQGQGTEAFF.

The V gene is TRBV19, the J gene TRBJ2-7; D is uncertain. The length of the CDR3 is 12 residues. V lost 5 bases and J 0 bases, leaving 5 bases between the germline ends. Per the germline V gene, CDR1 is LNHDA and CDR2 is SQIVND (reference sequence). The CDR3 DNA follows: TGTGCCAGTAGTTTTTCCTCCTACGAGCAGTACTTC. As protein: CASSFSSYEQYF.

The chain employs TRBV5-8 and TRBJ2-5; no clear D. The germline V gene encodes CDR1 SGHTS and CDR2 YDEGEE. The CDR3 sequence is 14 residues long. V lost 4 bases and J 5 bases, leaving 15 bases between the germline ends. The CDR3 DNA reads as TGTGCCAGCAGCGTAGTAGGGCCCGGGGAGACCCAGTACTTC. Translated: CASSVVGPGETQYF.

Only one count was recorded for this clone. This CDR3 reads CASSLTDTYEQYF. The CDR3 DNA sequence: TGTGCCAGCTCACTCACGGACACGTACGAGCAGTACTTC. V and J are TRBV18 and TRBJ2-7; perhaps TRBD1 as D (5 bases). Trimming shortened V by 4 bases and J by 4 bases, and 11 bases separated the two germline ends. Germline CDR1 and CDR2: KGHSH and LQKENI. This CDR3 has 13 residues.

CDR3 in amino acids: CASSFGQNSNQPQHF. The CDR3 nucleotides are TGTGCCAGCAGTTTTGGCCAGAATAGCAATCAGCCCCAGCATTTT. The J gene is TRBJ1-5, the V gene TRBV2; D call uncertain. The germline gives CDR1 SNHLY, CDR2 FYNNEI. The CDR3 loop spans 15 amino acids. Deletions cut 5 bases from V and 0 bases from J, with 11 bases between.

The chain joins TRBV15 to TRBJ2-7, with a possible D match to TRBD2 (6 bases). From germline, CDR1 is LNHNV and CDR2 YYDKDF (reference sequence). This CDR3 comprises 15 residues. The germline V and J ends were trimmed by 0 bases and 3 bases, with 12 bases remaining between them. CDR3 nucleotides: TGTGCCACCAGCAGAGATGTCGGGAGTAGCTACGAGCAGTACTTC. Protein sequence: CATSRDVGSSYEQYF.

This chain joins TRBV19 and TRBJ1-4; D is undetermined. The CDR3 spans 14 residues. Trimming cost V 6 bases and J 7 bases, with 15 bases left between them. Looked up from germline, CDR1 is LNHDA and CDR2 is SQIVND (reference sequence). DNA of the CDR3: TGTGCCAGTAGACGTGGTGAGCTTGGTGAAAAACTGTTTTTT. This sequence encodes CASRRGELGEKLFF.

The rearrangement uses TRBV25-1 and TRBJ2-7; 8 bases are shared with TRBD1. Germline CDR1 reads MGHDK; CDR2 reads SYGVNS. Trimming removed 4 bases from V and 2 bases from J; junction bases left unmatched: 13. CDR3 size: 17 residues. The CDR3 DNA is TGTGCCAGCAGTGCTACAGGGGGACTTCGGGTGGCCTACGAGCAGTACTTC. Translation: CASSATGGLRVAYEQYF.

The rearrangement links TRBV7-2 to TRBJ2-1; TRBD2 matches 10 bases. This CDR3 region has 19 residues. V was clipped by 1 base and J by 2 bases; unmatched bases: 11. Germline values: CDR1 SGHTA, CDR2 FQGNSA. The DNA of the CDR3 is TGTGCCAGCAGCTTAGACATTTATTTAGCGGGAGGAACCTACAATGAGCAGTTCTTC. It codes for CASSLDIYLAGGTYNEQFF.

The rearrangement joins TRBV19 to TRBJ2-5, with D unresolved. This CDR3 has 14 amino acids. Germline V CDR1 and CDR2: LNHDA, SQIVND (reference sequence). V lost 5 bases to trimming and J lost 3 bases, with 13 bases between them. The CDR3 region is CASSLASWEETQYF. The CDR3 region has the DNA TGTGCCAGTAGTTTAGCTTCCTGGGAAGAGACCCAGTACTTC.

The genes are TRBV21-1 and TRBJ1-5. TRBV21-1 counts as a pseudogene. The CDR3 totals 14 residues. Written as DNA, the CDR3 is TGTGCCAGCAGCATGAGGTACCCACCGGGGCCCCAGCATTTT. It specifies CASSMRYPPGPQHF.

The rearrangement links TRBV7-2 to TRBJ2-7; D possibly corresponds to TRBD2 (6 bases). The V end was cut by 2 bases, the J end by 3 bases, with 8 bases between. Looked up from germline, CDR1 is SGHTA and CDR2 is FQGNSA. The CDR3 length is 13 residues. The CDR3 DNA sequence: TGTGCCAGCAGCTTATCGGAGGGCTACGAGCAGTACTTC. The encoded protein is CASSLSEGYEQYF. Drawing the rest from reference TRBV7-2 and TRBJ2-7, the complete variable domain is GAGVSQSPSNKVTEKGKDVELRCDPISGHTALYWYRQSLGQGLEFLIYFQGNSAPDKSGLPSDRFSAERTGGSVSTLTIQRTQQEDSAVYLCASSLSEGYEQYFGPGTRLTVT.

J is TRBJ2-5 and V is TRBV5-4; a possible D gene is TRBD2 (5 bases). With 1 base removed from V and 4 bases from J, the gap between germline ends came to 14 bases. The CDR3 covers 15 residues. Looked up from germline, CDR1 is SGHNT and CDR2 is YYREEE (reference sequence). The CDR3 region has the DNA TGTGCCAGCAGCTTGAGTTCGGCTAGCAGAGAGACCCAGTACTTC. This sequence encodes CASSLSSASRETQYF.